These 27 T cell receptor beta chains were all obtained from the same sample, sequenced in a study of blood T cell repertoires in COVID-19. The assay was immunoSEQ multiplex PCR, and TCRdb's table has in-frame clones only and misses some. The sample gives around 270,000 clones, approximately 85% of which show up once; 4% to 4.5% is in the top ten. Sequenced: PBMCs or T cells enriched from blood (not recorded which). The source of these receptors is a woman aged 25 to 39 who had recovered from COVID-19.

V and J are TRBV10-1 and TRBJ2-2; D is perhaps TRBD2 (6 bases). V dropped 2 bases and J dropped 4 bases, with 11 bases sitting between them. The CDR3 covers 15 residues. Germline CDR1 reads WNHNN; CDR2 reads SYGVQD (reference sequence). The CDR3 reads CASSEVADPTGELFF. Written as DNA, the CDR3 is TGCGCCAGCAGTGAGGTAGCGGACCCCACCGGGGAGCTGTTTTTT.

The rearrangement joins TRBV6-4 to TRBJ2-1, with 7 bases aligning to TRBD2. Losses at the gene ends were 8 bases for V and 5 bases for J; bases not matched to a gene: 6. Germline V gives CDR1 MRHNA, CDR2 SNTAGT. This CDR3 comprises 13 residues. The CDR3 sequence is CASAAGAHNEQFF. The CDR3 nucleotides read TGTGCCAGCGCGGCGGGAGCTCACAATGAGCAGTTCTTC.

This clone occurred once. The chain uses TRBV9 and TRBJ2-2; TRBD2 agrees at 14 bases. This CDR3 region has 15 residues. CDR1 is SGDLS and CDR2 is YYNGEE in the germline V gene. Trimming at V came to 3 bases and at J to 6 bases, leaving 1 base not matched to a gene. CDR3 nucleotides: TGTGCCAGCAGCGAGGGACTAGCGGGAGCCGGGGAGCTGTTTTTT. Its translation: CASSEGLAGAGELFF.

This chain links TRBV6-5 with TRBJ1-5; D is perhaps TRBD1 (6 bases). Trimming took 4 bases from V and 0 from J, leaving 10 bases between them. Germline values: CDR1 MNHEY, CDR2 SVGAGI. The CDR3 covers 15 residues. As DNA, the CDR3 is TGTGCCAGCAGTTTTCAGGGGTATAGCAATCAGCCCCAGCATTTT. Amino acid sequence: CASSFQGYSNQPQHF.

The rearrangement links TRBV18 to TRBJ2-7; TRBD1 aligns across 8 bases. Germline V gene sequence: CDR1 KGHSH, CDR2 LQKENI. This CDR3 comprises 15 residues. Losses at the gene ends were 4 bases for V and 2 bases for J; bases not matched to a gene: 7. The CDR3 nucleotides are TGTGCCAGCTCACTCCGACAGGGGTCCCCCTACGAGCAGTACTTC. As protein: CASSLRQGSPYEQYF.

The chain uses TRBV5-4 and TRBJ1-1; 7 bases line up with TRBD1. The trim removed 6 bases at V and 1 base at J, leaving 6 bases unmatched. Germline assignment: CDR1 SGHNT and CDR2 YYREEE (reference sequence). The CDR3 spans 14 residues. The CDR3 here is CASTFPGGNTEAFF. Written as DNA, the CDR3 is TGTGCCAGCACCTTTCCAGGGGGGAACACTGAAGCTTTCTTT.

The chain is built from TRBV28 and TRBJ2-5; no clear D. There are 13 residues in the CDR3. Trimming shortened V by 6 bases and J by 5 bases, and 13 bases separated the two germline ends. Per germline, CDR1 MDHEN and CDR2 SYDVKM. CDR3 sequence (DNA): TGTGCCAGCAGCACAACCCGCCCCGAGACCCAGTACTTC. Protein: CASSTTRPETQYF.

The rearrangement uses TRBV2 and TRBJ2-1; 9 positions agree with TRBD2. After removal of 8 bases from V and 4 bases from J, the junction contained 9 bases not matched to a gene. The CDR3 is 15 amino acids. Looked up from germline, CDR1 is SNHLY and CDR2 is FYNNEI. The CDR3 DNA follows: TGTGCCAGCTGGGCGGGAGGGGGAACTTACAATGAGCAGTTCTTC. Translating gives CASWAGGGTYNEQFF.

The chain uses TRBV28 and TRBJ1-4, with D possibly being TRBD1 (5 bases). The CDR3 totals 15 residues. V lost 2 bases to trimming and J lost 3 bases, with 10 bases between them. Germline CDR1 reads MDHEN; CDR2 reads SYDVKM. The CDR3 sequence: CASSLDRNPNEKLFF. CDR3 DNA sequence: TGTGCCAGCAGTTTAGACAGAAATCCTAATGAAAAACTGTTTTTT. The entire variable domain, with the rest obtained from reference TRBV28 and TRBJ1-4, is as follows: DVKVTQSSRYLVKRTGEKVFLECVQDMDHENMFWYRQDPGLGLRLIYFSYDVKMKEKGDIPEGYSVSREKKERFSLILESASTNQTSMYLCASSLDRNPNEKLFFGSGTQLSVL.

The chain couples TRBV30 to TRBJ1-6, with D possibly TRBD1 on 5 matching bases. Deletions cut 1 base from V and 7 bases from J, with 8 bases between. Germline-derived CDR1 and CDR2 are GTSNPN and SVGIG (reference sequence). The CDR3 runs 13 residues. CDR3 nucleotide sequence: TGTGCCTGGAGTGGGGCAGGGAATTCACCCCTCCACTTT. This translates into CAWSGAGNSPLHF.

In its sample, this clone was seen a few times. The rearrangement links TRBV7-9 to TRBJ1-2, with 10 bases fitting TRBD1. CDR1 and CDR2 from the germline V gene are SEHNR and FQNEAQ (reference sequence). The CDR3 covers 16 residues. The trim removed 0 bases at V and 6 bases at J, leaving 7 bases unmatched. CDR3 nucleotides: TGTGCCAGCAGCTTAGCCCCCGGACAGGGGGAAGATGGCTACACCTTC. This sequence encodes CASSLAPGQGEDGYTF.

The rearrangement links TRBV7-8 to TRBJ1-2, with 7 bases identical to TRBD1. Trimming took 4 bases from V and 6 from J; bases not matched to a gene: 11. Per germline, CDR1 SGHVS and CDR2 FQNEAQ. CDR3 length equals 15 residues. The chain's CDR3 is CASSSETGLYHGYTF. CDR3 bases: TGTGCCAGCAGCTCAGAGACAGGGCTGTATCATGGCTACACCTTC.

The CDR3, as DNA: TGTGCCATCAGTGCTAGGTCCTACGAGCAGTACTTC. This gives the protein CAISARSYEQYF. The gene calls are TRBV10-3 and TRBJ2-7, with D uncertain. The CDR3 length is 12 residues. Looked up from germline, CDR1 is ENHRY and CDR2 is SYGVKD. The germline V and J ends were trimmed by 4 bases and 1 base, with 5 bases remaining between them.

The V gene is TRBV6-5, the J gene TRBJ2-7; a possible D gene is TRBD1 (5 bases). The CDR3 covers 13 residues. The V gene's germline CDR1 is MNHEY and CDR2 SVGAGI. Deletions cut 5 bases from V and 7 bases from J, with 15 bases between. This CDR3 reads CASSPPARTEQYF. CDR3 nucleotide sequence: TGTGCCAGCAGTCCCCCAGCTAGGACAGAGCAGTACTTC.

The chain is built from TRBV15 and TRBJ2-5, with TRBD2 matching over 7 bases. The V segment lost 0 bases and the J segment 5 bases; nucleotides outside the gene matches: 3. The CDR3 sequence is 14 residues long. Germline lookup yields CDR1 LNHNV and CDR2 YYDKDF (reference sequence). In DNA, the CDR3 is TGTGCCACCAGCAGAGAGGGAGGGGACGAGACCCAGTACTTC. It translates to CATSREGGDETQYF. Variable domain in full (rest from reference TRBV15 and TRBJ2-5): DAMVIQNPRYQVTQFGKPVTLSCSQTLNHNVMYWYQQKSSQAPKLLFHYYDKDFNNEADTPDNFQSRRPNTSFCFLDIRSPGLGDTAMYLCATSREGGDETQYFGPGTRLLVL.

The chain carries TRBV14 and TRBJ1-4, with D uncertain. V was pared by 0 bases and J by 7 bases, with 15 bases between. The CDR3 loop spans 16 amino acids. Germline CDR1 is SGHDN and CDR2 is FVKESK. The CDR3, as DNA: TGTGCCAGCAGCCAAGATTACGCCCGAGGGTTTGAAAAACTGTTTTTT. This sequence encodes CASSQDYARGFEKLFF.

Comments on this clone: The same CDR3 also results from other DNA sequences found in this sample. The chain carries TRBV5-4 and TRBJ1-1, with D perhaps matching TRBD1 (6 bases). Trimming took off 2 bases at V and 1 base at J, with 9 bases between the two ends. CDR1 is SGHNT and CDR2 is YYREEE in the germline V gene (reference sequence). CDR3 size: 14 residues. This CDR3 is CASSLRTANTEAFF. The CDR3 DNA reads as TGTGCCAGCAGCTTAAGGACAGCGAACACTGAAGCTTTCTTT. The entire variable domain, with the rest obtained from reference TRBV5-4 and TRBJ1-1, is as follows: ETGVTQSPTHLIKTRGQQVTLRCSSQSGHNTVSWYQQALGQGPQFIFQYYREEENGRGNFPPRFSGLQFPNYSSELNVNALELDDSALYLCASSLRTANTEAFFGQGTRLTVV.

V gene TRBV28 combines with J gene TRBJ2-7; D possibly corresponds to TRBD1 (6 bases). This CDR3 region has 14 residues. Germline lookup yields CDR1 MDHEN and CDR2 SYDVKM. V shed 3 bases and J shed 5 bases, with 14 bases lying between them. The CDR3 sequence is CASSFRWQGNEQYF. CDR3 coding DNA: TGTGCCAGCAGTTTTAGGTGGCAGGGGAACGAGCAGTACTTC.

The sample holds many counts of this clone. The chain uses TRBV5-1 and TRBJ1-2, with TRBD1 matching 12 bases. The CDR3 loop spans 16 amino acids. Unmatched junction bases numbered 11, after V lost 3 bases and J lost 8 bases. In germline, CDR1 is SGHRS, CDR2 YFSETQ. CDR3 coding DNA: TGCGCCAGCAGCTCGGGACAGGGGGCGCACGATCCAGGCTACACCTTC. Translated, it gives CASSSGQGAHDPGYTF.

This clone was found once. The chain joins TRBV6-5 to TRBJ2-5; possibly TRBD1 for D (6 bases). The CDR3 is 14 amino acids. Deletions cut 10 bases from V and 3 bases from J, with 18 bases between. CDR1 is MNHEY and CDR2 is SVGAGI in the germline V gene. The CDR3 nucleotides are TGTGCCACCTCTTCACTGGCAGGGGAAGAGACCCAGTACTTC. Translated, it gives CATSSLAGEETQYF.

The chain has TRBV5-1 and TRBJ1-4, with TRBD1 matching over 7 bases. The germline CDR1 and CDR2 sequences are SGHRS and YFSETQ. The length of the CDR3 is 15 residues. Trimming cost V 2 bases and J 7 bases; bases outside gene matches: 8. In DNA form, the CDR3 reads TGCGCCAGCAGCTTAGAGGGGGCGTTGGGTGAAAAACTGTTTTTT. Amino acid sequence: CASSLEGALGEKLFF.

By share, this clone counts as medium-sized. This chain links TRBV11-2 with TRBJ2-1, with 8 positions matching TRBD2. The germline CDR1 and CDR2 sequences are SGHAT and FQNNGV. V lost 1 base to trimming and J lost 9 bases; unmatched junction nucleotides: 11. This CDR3 region has 16 residues. CDR3: CASSLAGSGGTIEQFF. CDR3 DNA sequence: TGTGCCAGCAGCTTAGCAGGGAGCGGGGGTACAATTGAGCAGTTCTTC.

This clone occurred once. This CDR3 is CASGRDEIHEQFF. The CDR3 nucleotides are TGTGCCAGCGGCAGGGATGAAATCCATGAGCAGTTCTTC. J is TRBJ2-1 and V is TRBV3-1 (or the pseudogene TRBV3-2); D may be TRBD1 (5 bases). This CDR3 region has 13 residues. CDR1 is LGHDT, CDR2 YNNKEL, per germline (reference sequence). Trimming pared 8 bases from V and 8 bases from J, leaving 16 bases between.

The V call is TRBV6-1, the J call TRBJ2-7; 8 bases map to TRBD1. V trimming: 3 bases; J trimming: 7 bases; junction bases outside the gene matches: 8. The CDR3 is made up of 14 amino acids. CDR1 and CDR2 (germline): MNHNS, SASEGT. The CDR3 spells CASSDGTGPEEQYF. For the CDR3, the DNA is TGTGCCAGCAGTGACGGGACAGGACCAGAGGAGCAGTACTTC.

The J gene is TRBJ2-3, the V gene TRBV5-4, with a tentative D call TRBD2 (7 bases). The length of the CDR3 is 18 residues. CDR1 SGHNT and CDR2 YYREEE come from the germline V gene (reference sequence). V shed 1 base and J shed 3 bases, with 21 bases lying between them. The CDR3 loop is CASSLSVEGGPLTDTQYF. The CDR3 coding sequence is TGTGCCAGCAGCTTGTCGGTAGAGGGGGGGCCTTTAACAGATACGCAGTATTTT.

V gene TRBV9 combines with J gene TRBJ1-2, with 8 bases lining up with TRBD1. The CDR3 consists of 16 residues. The germline CDR1 and CDR2 sequences are SGDLS and YYNGEE. Losses at the gene ends were 3 bases for V and 6 bases for J; bases not matched to a gene: 13. CDR3 coding DNA: TGTGCCAGCAGCGGCCCCAGGGGGCCCGAGACTAATGGCTACACCTTC. It translates to CASSGPRGPETNGYTF.

Comment on this clone: Relative to the germline gene, one junction end is altered; a read error may explain this. The chain employs TRBV30 and TRBJ2-1; perhaps TRBD2 as D (5 bases). CDR3 length: 15 amino acids. Germline V gives CDR1 GTSNPN, CDR2 SVGIG (reference sequence). The CDR3 sequence is CAWSPLSVGYHEQFF. The CDR3 DNA reads as TGTGCCTGGAGTCCTCTTAGCGTGGGCTACCATGAGCAGTTCTTC. Full variable domain (missing parts from reference TRBV30 and TRBJ2-1): SQTIHQWPATLVQPVGSPLSLECTVEGTSNPNLYWYRQAAGRGLQLLFYSVGIGQISSEVPQNLSASRPQDRQFILSSKKLLLSDSGFYLCAWSPLSVGYHEQFFGPGTRLTVL.